This TCR beta chain was documented in a study of blood T cells in healthy people across ages. Study observations and caveats: Unknown CMV status may confound age-related changes in expanded clones.

This CDR3 contains 12 residues. J was trimmed by 2 bases and V by 6 bases; bases with no gene match: 3. Germline V CDR1 and CDR2: SQVTM, ANQGSEA. Details on this clonotype: Its antigen is unknown.

Primers used in a second PCR of roughly 7 to 12 cycles were a sample-barcoded 5' primer and a J-beta primer mix. TCRdb independently ran MiXCR on the 5' RACE reads; one entry per CDR3 protein. Of over a million distinct CDR3 sequences listed, 45% are singletons. The sequence was collected from a woman aged 55 to 70 in good health. The chain is built from TRBV29-1 and TRBJ1-1; 7 nucleotides match TRBD1. The specimen sequenced was blood. CDR3 nucleotide sequence: TGCAGCGTCCGGGACAGAAACACTGAAGCTTTCTTT. Its protein product is CSVRDRNTEAFF. Full variable domain (rest looked up from reference TRBV29-1 and TRBJ1-1): SAVISQKPSRDICQRGTSLTIQCQVDSQVTMMFWYRQQPGQSLTLIATANQGSEATYESGFVIDKFPISRPNLTFSTLTVSNMSPEDSSIYLCSVRDRNTEAFFGQGTRLTVV.